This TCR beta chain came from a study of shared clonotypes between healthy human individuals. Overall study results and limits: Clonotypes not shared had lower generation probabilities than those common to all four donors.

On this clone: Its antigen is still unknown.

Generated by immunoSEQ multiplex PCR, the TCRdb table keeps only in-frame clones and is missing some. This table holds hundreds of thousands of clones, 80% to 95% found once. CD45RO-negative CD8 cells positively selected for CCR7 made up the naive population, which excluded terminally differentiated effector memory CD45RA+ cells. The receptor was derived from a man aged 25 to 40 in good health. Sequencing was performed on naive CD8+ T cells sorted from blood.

Here the CDR3 DNA reads TGCGCCAGCAGCTTCCCGGGACAGGGAGAGATCAATGAGCAGTTCTTC. This gives the protein CASSFPGQGEINEQFF. The rearrangement joins TRBV5-1 to TRBJ2-1; 9 bases fit TRBD1. The CDR3 has 16 residues. The ends lost 2 bases at V and 6 bases at J; junction bases unmatched: 9. From germline, CDR1 is SGHRS and CDR2 YFSETQ.